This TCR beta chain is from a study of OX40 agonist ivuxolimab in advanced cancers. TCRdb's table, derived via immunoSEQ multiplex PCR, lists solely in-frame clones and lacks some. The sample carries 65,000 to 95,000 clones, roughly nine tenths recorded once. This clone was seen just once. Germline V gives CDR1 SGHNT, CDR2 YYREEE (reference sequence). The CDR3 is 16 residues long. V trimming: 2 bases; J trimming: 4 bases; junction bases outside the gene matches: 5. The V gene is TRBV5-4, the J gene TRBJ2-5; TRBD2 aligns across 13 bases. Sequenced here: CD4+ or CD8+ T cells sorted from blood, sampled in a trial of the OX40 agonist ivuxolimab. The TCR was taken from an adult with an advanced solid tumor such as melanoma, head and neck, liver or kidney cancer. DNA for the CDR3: TGTGCCAGCAGCTTACTAGCGGGAGGGCTTCGAGAGACCCAGTACTTC. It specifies CASSLLAGGLRETQYF.